One sample yielded the 19 T cell receptor beta chains listed below, sequenced in a study of blood T cell repertoires in COVID-19. Some clones are missing from TCRdb's copy, which holds only in-frame ones; the method was immunoSEQ multiplex PCR. The sample shows around 210,000 clones, 75% to 85% of them seen only once. Sequencing input: peripheral blood. The receptors shown here come from a man aged 50 to 59 with COVID-19, enrolled during active disease.

This clone showed up just once. The chain uses TRBV11-2 and TRBJ1-1; 7 bases agree with TRBD1. V was pared by 4 bases and J by 2 bases, with 7 bases of the junction left unmatched. Germline V gene sequence: CDR1 SGHAT, CDR2 FQNNGV. This CDR3 is built from 15 residues. The DNA of the CDR3 is TGTGCCAGCAGCTGGAGACAGGGATCAAACACTGAAGCTTTCTTT. Its translation: CASSWRQGSNTEAFF.

V and J are TRBV27 and TRBJ2-7; 8 positions agree with TRBD1. V shed 3 bases and J 2 bases; nucleotides not matched to a gene: 6. The CDR3 is 15 residues long. Germline lookup yields CDR1 MNHEY and CDR2 SMNVEV (reference sequence). The CDR3 spells CASSLFGQGTYEQYF. CDR3 DNA: TGTGCCAGCAGTTTGTTCGGACAGGGCACCTACGAGCAGTACTTC.

The rearrangement links TRBV4-1 to TRBJ2-2; TRBD2 matches 7 bases. This CDR3 has 17 residues. The junction had 4 bases not matched to a gene; V was cut back by 0 bases and J by 0 bases. Germline values: CDR1 MGHRA, CDR2 YSYEKL. The CDR3 region is CASSQDYGGSNTGELFF. CDR3 nucleotides: TGCGCCAGCAGCCAAGATTACGGGGGGTCGAACACCGGGGAGCTGTTTTTT.

The rearrangement uses TRBV27 and TRBJ2-5, with TRBD1 as a possible D gene (5 bases). The CDR3 has 13 amino acids. Trimming removed 10 bases from V and 6 bases from J, with 18 bases in between. Germline CDR1 reads MNHEY; CDR2 reads SMNVEV (reference sequence). The CDR3 loop reads CATTNGQGKTQYF. The CDR3 nucleotides read TGTGCCACCACAAATGGGCAGGGAAAGACCCAGTACTTC.

The chain links TRBV28 to TRBJ2-5, with D perhaps matching TRBD1 (6 bases). CDR1 MDHEN and CDR2 SYDVKM come from the germline V gene. The CDR3 extends over 14 amino acids. V was pared by 7 bases and J by 2 bases, with 14 bases between. The CDR3 DNA reads TGTGCCAGCAAGAAGGCAGGGGCGCAAGAGACCCAGTACTTC. Its protein product is CASKKAGAQETQYF.

The chain joins TRBV27 to TRBJ2-7; 10 bases map to TRBD2. The CDR3 sequence is 14 residues long. Germline CDR1 and CDR2: MNHEY and SMNVEV (reference sequence). J lost 6 bases, V lost 4 bases, and 6 bases had no gene match. Here the CDR3 DNA reads TGTGCCAGCAGTTACGGGACTAGCGCCGGCGAGCAGTACTTC. Amino acid sequence: CASSYGTSAGEQYF.

The J gene is TRBJ2-1, the V gene TRBV24-1; 10 bases agree with TRBD1. The CDR3 extends over 19 amino acids. After removal of 1 base from V and 6 bases from J, the junction contained 14 bases not matched to a gene. CDR1 KGHDR and CDR2 SFDVKD come from the germline V gene. This CDR3 is CATSDLSARATGGPNEQFF. The CDR3 DNA reads as TGTGCCACCAGTGATTTATCCGCGCGGGCGACAGGGGGCCCCAATGAGCAGTTCTTC.

The rearrangement joins TRBV7-2 to TRBJ2-7; a possible D gene is TRBD2 (5 bases). The CDR3 is 14 amino acids. Germline CDR1 is SGHTA and CDR2 is FQGNSA. V lost 10 bases, J lost 0 bases, and 16 bases lay in between. The CDR3, as DNA: TGTGCCACTGCCCGCGGGCTAGCCTCCTACGAGCAGTACTTC. Translated, it gives CATARGLASYEQYF. Complete variable domain (other parts from reference TRBV7-2 and TRBJ2-7): GAGVSQSPSNKVTEKGKDVELRCDPISGHTALYWYRQSLGQGLEFLIYFQGNSAPDKSGLPSDRFSAERTGGSVSTLTIQRTQQEDSAVYLCATARGLASYEQYFGPGTRLTVT.

This clone was seen only once. This sequence joins TRBV3-1 (or the pseudogene TRBV3-2) and TRBJ1-4; no firm D call. Trimming shortened V by 5 bases and J by 5 bases, and 18 bases separated the two germline ends. This CDR3 has 16 amino acids. Per the germline V gene, CDR1 is LGHDT and CDR2 is YNNKEL (reference sequence). CDR3 in DNA: TGTGCCAGCAGCTCCTCACGAGGCTTTCCGAATGAAAAACTGTTTTTT. Translating gives CASSSSRGFPNEKLFF.

The chain carries TRBV6-5 and TRBJ2-1; D gene ambiguous. There are 11 residues in the CDR3. V lost 8 bases and J 10 bases, leaving 12 bases between the germline ends. Germline V gene sequence: CDR1 MNHEY, CDR2 SVGAGI. CDR3 region: CASLRVREQFF. CDR3 coding DNA: TGTGCCAGCCTTCGGGTTCGAGAGCAGTTCTTC.

The table lists this clone with a few counts. The J gene is TRBJ2-1, the V gene TRBV14, with 13 bases identical to TRBD2. This CDR3 is built from 18 residues. Germline CDR1 reads SGHDN; CDR2 reads FVKESK. The trim removed 4 bases at V and 5 bases at J, leaving 11 bases unmatched. The CDR3 protein is CASSPWTSGGATNNEQFF. The CDR3 DNA is TGTGCCAGCAGCCCGTGGACTAGCGGGGGCGCGACAAACAATGAGCAGTTCTTC.

The chain recombines TRBV20-1 with TRBJ1-5; D is unclear. CDR1 and CDR2 (germline): DFQATT, SNEGSKA (reference sequence). Trimming left V 3 bases short and J 2 bases short, with 11 bases between. The CDR3 totals 14 residues. The CDR3 DNA reads as TGCAGTGCTAGTTTCGGGGTTGGCAATCAGCCCCAGCATTTT. Translation gives CSASFGVGNQPQHF.

The chain's CDR3 is CASSVGGSRSPLHF. CDR3 coding DNA: TGTGCCAGCAGCGTAGGTGGCAGCAGGTCACCCCTCCACTTT. V gene TRBV9 combines with J gene TRBJ1-6; D not certain. Germline lookup yields CDR1 SGDLS and CDR2 YYNGEE. V lost 0 bases and J 10 bases, leaving 11 bases between the germline ends. This CDR3 spans 14 amino acids.

The gene calls are TRBV14 and TRBJ2-5; D not resolved. V was cut by 4 bases and J by 5 bases, with 8 bases left in between. This CDR3 comprises 12 residues. The germline CDR1 and CDR2 sequences are SGHDN and FVKESK. Here the CDR3 reads CASSLRPETQYF. DNA for the CDR3: TGTGCCAGCAGCCTGCGTCCGGAGACCCAGTACTTC.

This chain connects TRBV7-8 to TRBJ2-1; TRBD2 matches 10 bases. The CDR3 loop spans 15 amino acids. CDR1 SGHVS and CDR2 FQNEAQ come from the germline V gene. Trimming cost V 5 bases and J 5 bases; bases outside gene matches: 6. The CDR3 protein is CASSPLAGSHNEQFF. CDR3 nucleotide sequence: TGTGCCAGCAGCCCACTAGCGGGGTCCCACAATGAGCAGTTCTTC.

J is TRBJ2-3 and V is TRBV27, with a possible D match to TRBD1 (6 bases). This CDR3 contains 13 residues. Per germline, CDR1 MNHEY and CDR2 SMNVEV (reference sequence). With 6 bases removed from V and 1 base from J, the gap between germline ends came to 8 bases. CDR3 sequence: CASSHRGTDTQYF. The CDR3 region has the DNA TGTGCCAGCAGCCACAGGGGCACAGATACGCAGTATTTT.

This clone was counted once. The chain couples TRBV30 to TRBJ1-1, with D tentatively TRBD1 (5 bases). The V and J ends lost 5 bases and 0 bases respectively, with 13 bases between them. The germline CDR1 and CDR2 sequences are GTSNPN and SVGIG (reference sequence). This CDR3 spans 14 amino acids. CDR3 DNA sequence: TGTGCCTGGGGGAAGACAGTGATGAACACTGAAGCTTTCTTT. Amino acid sequence: CAWGKTVMNTEAFF.

This chain connects TRBV6-6 to TRBJ1-3; D may be TRBD1 (6 bases). Trimming removed 7 bases at V and 2 bases at J, with 12 bases between. CDR1 and CDR2 from the germline V gene are MNHNY and SVGAGI (reference sequence). The CDR3 runs to 14 residues. The CDR3 here is CASILDRTGNTIYF. The CDR3 DNA is TGTGCCAGCATTCTGGACAGAACTGGAAACACCATATATTTT.

The chain is built from TRBV5-6 and TRBJ2-7; D is unclear. The CDR3 is 12 amino acids. The germline V and J ends were trimmed by 0 bases and 3 bases, with 4 bases remaining between them. Germline V CDR1 and CDR2: SGHDT, YYEEEE. The CDR3 DNA is TGTGCCAGCAGCTTGGCTTTCTACGAGCAGTACTTC. It is translated as CASSLAFYEQYF.